The rows below give T cell receptor beta chains drawn from one sample of a study of cytotoxic CD8 clonotypes in ibrutinib-treated CLL. Measured with immunoSEQ multiplex PCR; TCRdb has only the in-frame clones, and not every one. The table records about 200,000 clones, approximately 68% of them present only once. The material sequenced was PBMCs, taken after 24 months of ibrutinib treatment. These receptors were collected from a human donor with chronic lymphocytic leukemia. The CDR3 runs from the conserved cysteine through the conserved F or W. The D gene is left open where the match is weak. The size of a clone is reported for some rows only, either as once, few or many, or as a class for expanded clones.

d_gene	v_gene	j_gene	len	abundance	CDR3aa	CDR3nt
-	TRBV11-2	TRBJ1-1	14	-	CASSWNTGPHEAFF	TGTGCCAGCAGCTGGAACACAGGGCCCCATGAAGCTTTCTTT
TRBD1	TRBV4-3	TRBJ2-1	15	-	CASSPGQGARNEQFF	TGCGCCAGCAGCCCGGGACAGGGGGCGAGGAATGAGCAGTTCTTC
-	TRBV5-1	TRBJ2-7	14	-	CASSLDGGSYEQYF	TGCGCCAGCAGCTTGGATGGCGGATCCTACGAGCAGTACTTC
TRBD1	TRBV9	TRBJ2-7	16	-	CASSARGSGQLGEQYF	TGTGCCAGCAGCGCCAGGGGGTCGGGACAATTGGGCGAGCAGTACTTC
-	TRBV5-1	TRBJ1-1	15	-	CASSSIFGGNTEAFF	TGCGCCAGCAGCTCGATCTTTGGAGGGAACACTGAAGCTTTCTTT
TRBD2	TRBV7-2	TRBJ2-7	14	-	CASSAVGLVPEQYF	TGTGCCAGCAGCGCAGTGGGACTAGTTCCCGAGCAGTACTTC
-	TRBV28	TRBJ1-3	16	-	CASSLLRGGSGNTIYF	TGTGCCAGCAGTTTGCTCCGGGGGGGATCTGGAAACACCATATATTTT
TRBD1	TRBV28	TRBJ2-7	15	-	CASSLWGQGANEQYF	TGTGCCAGCAGTTTATGGGGTCAGGGGGCCAACGAGCAGTACTTC
TRBD2	TRBV30	TRBJ2-7	16	-	CAWSHGGGRSPHEQYF	TGTGCCTGGAGCCACGGTGGCGGGAGATCCCCCCACGAGCAGTACTTC
TRBD1	TRBV15	TRBJ1-4	15	-	CATSRRDRLNEKLFF	TGTGCCACCAGCAGAAGGGACAGGCTTAATGAAAAACTGTTTTTT
-	TRBV21-1	TRBJ1-1	16	-	CASSKEGRGYDTEAFF	TGTGCCAGCAGCAAAGAGGGCAGGGGGTACGACACTGAAGCTTTCTTT
-	TRBV25-1	TRBJ1-4	15	-	CASSERPGVNEKLFF	TGTGCCAGCAGTGAACGGCCAGGGGTGAATGAAAAACTGTTTTTT
TRBD2	TRBV7-2	TRBJ2-7	15	few	CASSSLAGGPYEQYF	TGTGCCAGCAGCTCGTTAGCGGGAGGCCCCTACGAGCAGTACTTC
TRBD1	TRBV10-2	TRBJ2-7	14	-	CASRGQGNSYEQYF	TGCGCCAGCAGGGGACAGGGAAACTCCTACGAGCAGTACTTC
TRBD2	TRBV30	TRBJ2-1	19	-	CAWTQGLAGLSSSYNEQFF	TGTGCCTGGACCCAGGGGCTAGCGGGACTATCCTCCTCCTACAATGAGCAGTTCTTC
-	TRBV29-1	TRBJ1-3	16	-	CSVAGAHATSGNTIYF	TGCAGCGTTGCAGGGGCACACGCCACCTCTGGAAACACCATATATTTT
TRBD2	TRBV29-1	TRBJ2-1	13	-	CSVGAGVYNEQFF	TGCAGCGTCGGAGCGGGAGTATACAATGAGCAGTTCTTC
TRBD2	TRBV11-2	TRBJ2-4	17	-	CASSLFVSGRAKNIQYF	TGTGCCAGCAGCTTGTTTGTTAGCGGGAGGGCCAAAAACATTCAGTACTTC
TRBD1	TRBV6-1	TRBJ2-3	16	-	CASSEARQGVRDTQYF	TGTGCCAGCAGTGAAGCTCGACAGGGTGTGAGAGATACGCAGTATTTT
-	TRBV18	TRBJ2-6	14	-	CASSAFSGANVLTF	TGTGCCAGCTCCGCCTTCTCTGGGGCCAACGTCCTGACTTTC
-	TRBV4-1	TRBJ1-1	15	-	CASSQDWPLEGEAFF	TGCGCCAGCAGCCAAGATTGGCCTCTGGAGGGTGAAGCTTTCTTT